This T cell receptor (beta chain) was sequenced during a study of T cell clones after liver transplantation. Whole-study context: Three of eight recipients were HCV-positive; others had non-autoimmune, non-viral indications.

The protocol was immunoSEQ multiplex PCR, while the TCRdb copy is restricted to in-frame clones and leaves out a portion. The sample consists of tens of thousands of clones, about 73% of them appearing once. The CDR3 consists of 13 residues. Germline lookup yields CDR1 MNHNS and CDR2 SASEGT. Unmatched junction bases numbered 3, after V lost 6 bases and J lost 2 bases. Sequenced material: CD4+ T cells from blood, taken at the approximately 16-month timepoint. The chain has TRBV6-1 and TRBJ1-2, with TRBD1 identical over 7 bases. The TCR sequence derives from a human patient who received a liver transplant. Some of the T cells might come from the graft donor. The CDR3 region has the DNA TGTGCCAGCAGGCTGGACAGGAACTATGGCTACACCTTC. It translates to CASRLDRNYGYTF.